What follows describes a single T cell receptor (beta chain). This entry is derived from a study of cytomegalovirus exposure and HLA in healthy donors. Between the trimmed V and J ends, which lost 4 bases and 2 bases, there was a span of 9 bases. CDR1 and CDR2 from the germline V gene are SNHLY and FYNNEI. This CDR3 has 14 amino acids. Vbeta (60) and Jbeta (13) primers were used in the PCR. Per the original data handling: Approximately 72 million unique TCR beta chains, around 10 million of them shared, were counted by a later analysis. Only in-frame clones appear in the TCRdb table, and some are missing; sequencing was by immunoSEQ multiplex PCR. V and J calls plus clone size are reproduced from that table; the DNA served to infer D and trimming. Reported are 150,000 to 200,000 clones; the ten largest clones contain around 0.8%.

The clonotype was recovered from a woman between 18 and 30 years old in good health and CMV-seropositive. The V call is TRBV2, the J call TRBJ1-5; D gene uncertain. Sample: PBMCs. In DNA, the CDR3 is TGTGCCAGCAGTGGACCGGGTGGCAATCAGCCCCAGCATTTT. This codes for CASSGPGGNQPQHF.